A single sample is the source of the 25 T cell receptor beta chains below, sequenced in a study of cytomegalovirus exposure and HLA in healthy donors. Vbeta (60) and Jbeta (13) primers were used in the PCR. Libraries were prepared by immunoSEQ multiplex PCR; TCRdb keeps only in-frame clonotypes and omits some of them. There are 200,000 to 300,000 clones in the sample; more than 75% occur only once, and 0.2% to 0.3% lies in the top ten. The material sequenced was PBMCs. Receptors originate from a girl aged 2-10 years in good health and CMV-seronegative.

The V gene is TRBV9, the J gene TRBJ1-2, with 7 bases fitting TRBD1. This CDR3 has 15 residues. CDR1 is SGDLS, CDR2 YYNGEE, per germline. The V and J ends lost 4 bases and 2 bases, in that order; junction bases with no gene match: 8. CDR3 DNA sequence: TGTGCCAGCAGCACCCACACAGGGGCCAACTATGGCTACACCTTC. It encodes CASSTHTGANYGYTF.

The V gene is TRBV19, the J gene TRBJ2-3, with no clear D. This CDR3 has 11 amino acids. V was pared by 3 bases and J by 14 bases, with 12 bases between. The germline V gene has CDR1 LNHDA and CDR2 SQIVND (reference sequence). This CDR3 reads CASSMAAVRYF. In DNA, the CDR3 is TGTGCCAGTAGTATGGCGGCAGTTCGGTATTTT. Looking up the rest from reference TRBV19 and TRBJ2-3 gives the full variable domain: DGGITQSPKYLFRKEGQNVTLSCEQNLNHDAMYWYRQDPGQGLRLIYYSQIVNDFQKGDIAEGYSVSREKKESFPLTVTSAQKNPTAFYLCASSMAAVRYFGPGTRLTVL.

The V call is TRBV6-1, the J call TRBJ2-5, with D unclear. Per the germline V gene, CDR1 is MNHNS and CDR2 is SASEGT. Trimming shortened V by 2 bases and J by 4 bases, and 5 bases separated the two germline ends. The CDR3 contains 12 residues. CDR3: CASSETRETQYF. Here the CDR3 DNA reads TGTGCCAGCAGTGAAACCAGAGAGACCCAGTACTTC.

This chain connects TRBV9 to TRBJ2-2; TRBD1 aligns across 10 bases. The length of the CDR3 is 16 residues. Germline values: CDR1 SGDLS, CDR2 YYNGEE. The junction had 9 bases not matched to a gene; V was cut back by 3 bases and J by 7 bases. The CDR3 loop is CASSDLTGGADGELFF. The CDR3 coding sequence is TGTGCCAGCAGCGACCTGACAGGGGGCGCGGACGGGGAGCTGTTTTTT.

The V gene is TRBV5-1, the J gene TRBJ1-2; D perhaps matches TRBD1 (6 bases). The V end was cut by 5 bases, the J end by 6 bases, with 17 bases between. CDR1 is SGHRS, CDR2 YFSETQ, per germline. This CDR3 spans 14 amino acids. In nucleotides, the CDR3 is TGCGCCAGCAGGCGACCAGGGACATCCCATGGCTACACCTTC. This gives the protein CASRRPGTSHGYTF.

V usage is TRBV13 and J usage is TRBJ1-6; D is possibly TRBD1 (6 bases). V shed 5 bases and J shed 5 bases, with 7 bases lying between them. Germline V gene lookup returns CDR1 PRHDT and CDR2 FYEKMQ (reference sequence). The length of the CDR3 is 13 residues. The CDR3 DNA reads TGTGCCAGCAGCAGGACAGATAATTCACCCCTCCACTTT. This gives the protein CASSRTDNSPLHF. Drawing the rest from reference TRBV13 and TRBJ1-6, the complete variable domain is AAGVIQSPRHLIKEKRETATLKCYPIPRHDTVYWYQQGPGQDPQFLISFYEKMQSDKGSIPDRFSAQQFSDYHSELNMSSLELGDSALYFCASSRTDNSPLHFGNGTRLTVT.

The chain carries TRBV30 and TRBJ2-5, with 9 bases matching TRBD2. The J call may not be correct, given that the DNA end is closer to TRBJ2-7. The CDR3 loop spans 21 amino acids. CDR1 is GTSNPN, CDR2 SVGIG, per germline (reference sequence). The CDR3 protein is CAWSVLFGVMSSGNGSYEQYF. CDR3 sequence (DNA): TGTGCCTGGAGTGTACTTTTTGGGGTTATGTCTAGCGGGAACGGGTCCTACGAGCAGTACTTC.

The V gene is TRBV6-1, the J gene TRBJ2-4; 7 bases agree with TRBD1. The trim removed 1 base at V and 1 base at J, leaving 1 base unmatched. The CDR3 spans 15 residues. Germline lookup yields CDR1 MNHNS and CDR2 SASEGT. The CDR3: CASSEEGAAKNIQYF. The DNA of the CDR3 is TGTGCCAGCAGTGAAGAGGGGGCGGCCAAAAACATTCAGTACTTC.

This sequence joins TRBV5-5 and TRBJ1-4; no clear D. V dropped 3 bases and J dropped 6 bases, with 6 bases sitting between them. The V gene's germline CDR1 is SGHKS and CDR2 YYEKEE (reference sequence). The CDR3 length is 12 residues. The CDR3 coding sequence is TGTGCCAGCAGCTGGGGAGATGAAAAACTGTTTTTT. Amino acid sequence: CASSWGDEKLFF.

The rearrangement uses TRBV5-1 and TRBJ1-1; tentatively, D is TRBD1 (5 bases). V was clipped by 6 bases and J by 1 base, with 13 bases between them. Germline loops: CDR1 SGHRS, CDR2 YFSETQ. The CDR3 runs to 14 residues. The CDR3 DNA reads TGCGCCAGCACGCCCGGGGGGTCGAACACTGAAGCTTTCTTT. It codes for CASTPGGSNTEAFF.

The V and J genes are TRBV5-5 and TRBJ1-2, with TRBD1 matching 11 bases. This CDR3 comprises 15 residues. Germline V lookup: CDR1 SGHKS, CDR2 YYEKEE (reference sequence). V lost 5 bases and J lost 4; bases outside the gene matches: 7. CDR3 nucleotide sequence: TGTGCCAGCAGAGACTGGACAGGGGGCCCCTATGGCTACACCTTC. As protein: CASRDWTGGPYGYTF.

The gene calls are TRBV4-1 and TRBJ2-2; D is unresolved. Germline CDR1 reads MGHRA; CDR2 reads YSYEKL. V was pared by 0 bases and J by 10 bases, with 9 bases between. This CDR3 spans 13 amino acids. The CDR3 spells CASSQDWQVELFF. As DNA, the CDR3 is TGCGCCAGCAGCCAAGATTGGCAGGTGGAGCTGTTTTTT.

As for this clone: Distinct nucleotide sequences in the sample also encode this CDR3. V usage is TRBV18 and J usage is TRBJ1-3; D is perhaps TRBD1 (6 bases). The V gene's germline CDR1 is KGHSH and CDR2 LQKENI. V gave up 9 bases and J gave up 4 bases, with 13 bases separating them. The CDR3 is made up of 13 amino acids. CDR3 coding DNA: TGTGCCAGTTCCCCGGGACAAGGAAACACCATATATTTT. Its protein product is CASSPGQGNTIYF.

The chain employs TRBV13 and TRBJ2-1; 8 positions match TRBD2. This CDR3 has 16 amino acids. The V and J ends lost 1 base and 4 bases, in that order; junction bases with no gene match: 6. Germline CDR1 reads PRHDT; CDR2 reads FYEKMQ (reference sequence). CDR3 coding DNA: TGTGCCAGCAGCTTAGCCGGGACTAGAACTTACAATGAGCAGTTCTTC. Protein: CASSLAGTRTYNEQFF.

The gene calls are TRBV19 and TRBJ1-5; tentatively, D is TRBD1 (6 bases). The CDR3 length is 15 residues. Trimming stripped 4 bases from V and 4 bases from J, with 14 bases between. CDR1 and CDR2 (germline): LNHDA, SQIVND (reference sequence). CDR3 coding DNA: TGTGCCAGTAGTACCGGACAGCGCTTGAATCAGCCCCAGCATTTT. Translated, it gives CASSTGQRLNQPQHF.

This chain joins TRBV9 and TRBJ2-5, with a tentative D call TRBD2 (6 bases). Germline CDR1 reads SGDLS; CDR2 reads YYNGEE. The CDR3 length is 15 residues. Trimming removed 2 bases at V and 2 bases at J, with 13 bases between. CDR3 DNA sequence: TGTGCCAGCAGCGTCAGTGGGGGGAGGCAAGAGACCCAGTACTTC. It encodes CASSVSGGRQETQYF.

This chain uses TRBV6-5 with TRBJ1-6; tentative D call: TRBD1 (6 bases). The CDR3 covers 15 residues. CDR1 is MNHEY and CDR2 is SVGAGI in the germline V gene. V dropped 6 bases and J dropped 5 bases, with 14 bases sitting between them. CDR3 sequence reads: CASSAGDINNSPLHF. The CDR3, as DNA: TGTGCCAGCAGCGCGGGGGACATAAATAATTCACCCCTCCACTTT.

The genes are TRBV7-3 and TRBJ2-1; 13 bases are a match to TRBD2. The CDR3 has 14 residues. Trimming cost V 4 bases and J 9 bases; bases outside gene matches: 3. Germline CDR1 reads SGHTA; CDR2 reads FQGTGA. The CDR3 DNA reads TGTGCCAGCAGCTCCAGGACTAGCGGGGGTGAGCAGTTCTTC. This sequence encodes CASSSRTSGGEQFF.

The genes are TRBV5-1 and TRBJ2-2; D is unclear. This CDR3 has 16 amino acids. CDR1 is SGHRS and CDR2 is YFSETQ in the germline V gene. The ends were cut back, 2 bases at V and 0 bases at J, with 11 bases in the middle. This CDR3 is CASSFFREPNTGELFF. For the CDR3, the DNA is TGCGCCAGCAGCTTTTTTAGAGAGCCGAACACCGGGGAGCTGTTTTTT.

The rearrangement joins TRBV5-1 to TRBJ2-3, with 9 positions matching TRBD2. CDR1 and CDR2 (germline): SGHRS, YFSETQ. The ends lost 4 bases at V and 0 bases at J; junction bases unmatched: 6. There are 16 residues in the CDR3. This chain's CDR3 is CASSPAGGTSTDTQYF. DNA of the CDR3: TGCGCCAGCAGCCCAGCGGGGGGAACTAGCACAGATACGCAGTATTTT.

This chain joins TRBV18 and TRBJ1-4, with D perhaps TRBD1 (6 bases). From germline, CDR1 is KGHSH and CDR2 LQKENI. V was pared by 5 bases and J by 6 bases, with 10 bases between. This CDR3 comprises 13 residues. The CDR3 DNA follows: TGTGCCAGCTCATACAGGGAGTATGAAAAACTGTTTTTT. This translates into CASSYREYEKLFF.

The V gene is TRBV5-1, the J gene TRBJ1-2; D is perhaps TRBD1 (5 bases). This CDR3 comprises 16 residues. Germline V gene data show CDR1 as SGHRS and CDR2 as YFSETQ. V was clipped by 4 bases and J by 1 base, with 17 bases between them. The CDR3 spells CASSVSTGARNYGYTF. CDR3 coding DNA: TGCGCCAGCAGCGTATCAACAGGAGCCCGTAACTATGGCTACACCTTC.

V usage is TRBV18 and J usage is TRBJ2-7; 13 positions match TRBD2. The germline V gene has CDR1 KGHSH and CDR2 LQKENI. The length of the CDR3 is 16 residues. Trimming removed 3 bases from V and 2 bases from J; junction bases left unmatched: 4. The CDR3 nucleotides are TGTGCCAGCTCACCCGGACTAGCGGGGGACGCCTACGAGCAGTACTTC. This sequence encodes CASSPGLAGDAYEQYF.

V usage is TRBV7-9 and J usage is TRBJ2-2, with 8 bases identical to TRBD2. V shed 5 bases, J shed 5 bases, and the junction held 10 bases outside the gene matches. The CDR3 extends over 16 amino acids. CDR1 and CDR2 (germline): SEHNR, FQNEAQ (reference sequence). The CDR3 sequence: CASSPDGTRGTGELFF. As DNA, the CDR3 is TGTGCCAGCAGCCCAGACGGGACTAGAGGGACCGGGGAGCTGTTTTTT.

The J gene is TRBJ2-2, the V gene TRBV7-2; no definite D call. This CDR3 region has 14 residues. Trimming removed 1 base from V and 1 base from J, with 4 bases in between. Per germline, CDR1 SGHTA and CDR2 FQGNSA. The CDR3 DNA reads TGTGCCAGCAGCTTAGTAAAGAACACCGGGGAGCTGTTTTTT. Translation: CASSLVKNTGELFF.